The entry below describes one TCR beta chain. The antigen is not known. Germline values: CDR1 MGHRA, CDR2 YSYEKL. The CDR3 contains 19 residues. Unmatched junction bases numbered 21, after V lost 1 base and J lost 7 bases. These data belong to a study of blood T cells in healthy people across ages. Points from the study as a whole: Relative to aged donors, long-lived donors carried more naive CD4+ cells and displayed higher diversity. Naive T cell percentage strongly correlated with TCR beta diversity.

Donors ranged from 6 to 90 years old and were healthy Caucasians in Russia. The second PCR ran roughly 6 to 12 cycles with a sample-barcoded 5' primer and J-beta primers. TCRdb re-analysed the 5' RACE reads in MiXCR, keeping a single row per CDR3 protein. The profile covers approximately 810,000 distinct CDR3 sequences, with around 34% appearing a single time and 10% to 15% taken by the ten largest. Specimen: blood. This TCR was sampled from a young man in good health. V is TRBV4-1 and J is TRBJ2-7, with 8 bases matching TRBD1. CDR3 residues: CASSQVDGKWQGAYNEQYF. The CDR3 nucleotides read TGCGCCAGCAGCCAAGTCGATGGAAAGTGGCAGGGGGCCTACAATGAGCAGTACTTC.